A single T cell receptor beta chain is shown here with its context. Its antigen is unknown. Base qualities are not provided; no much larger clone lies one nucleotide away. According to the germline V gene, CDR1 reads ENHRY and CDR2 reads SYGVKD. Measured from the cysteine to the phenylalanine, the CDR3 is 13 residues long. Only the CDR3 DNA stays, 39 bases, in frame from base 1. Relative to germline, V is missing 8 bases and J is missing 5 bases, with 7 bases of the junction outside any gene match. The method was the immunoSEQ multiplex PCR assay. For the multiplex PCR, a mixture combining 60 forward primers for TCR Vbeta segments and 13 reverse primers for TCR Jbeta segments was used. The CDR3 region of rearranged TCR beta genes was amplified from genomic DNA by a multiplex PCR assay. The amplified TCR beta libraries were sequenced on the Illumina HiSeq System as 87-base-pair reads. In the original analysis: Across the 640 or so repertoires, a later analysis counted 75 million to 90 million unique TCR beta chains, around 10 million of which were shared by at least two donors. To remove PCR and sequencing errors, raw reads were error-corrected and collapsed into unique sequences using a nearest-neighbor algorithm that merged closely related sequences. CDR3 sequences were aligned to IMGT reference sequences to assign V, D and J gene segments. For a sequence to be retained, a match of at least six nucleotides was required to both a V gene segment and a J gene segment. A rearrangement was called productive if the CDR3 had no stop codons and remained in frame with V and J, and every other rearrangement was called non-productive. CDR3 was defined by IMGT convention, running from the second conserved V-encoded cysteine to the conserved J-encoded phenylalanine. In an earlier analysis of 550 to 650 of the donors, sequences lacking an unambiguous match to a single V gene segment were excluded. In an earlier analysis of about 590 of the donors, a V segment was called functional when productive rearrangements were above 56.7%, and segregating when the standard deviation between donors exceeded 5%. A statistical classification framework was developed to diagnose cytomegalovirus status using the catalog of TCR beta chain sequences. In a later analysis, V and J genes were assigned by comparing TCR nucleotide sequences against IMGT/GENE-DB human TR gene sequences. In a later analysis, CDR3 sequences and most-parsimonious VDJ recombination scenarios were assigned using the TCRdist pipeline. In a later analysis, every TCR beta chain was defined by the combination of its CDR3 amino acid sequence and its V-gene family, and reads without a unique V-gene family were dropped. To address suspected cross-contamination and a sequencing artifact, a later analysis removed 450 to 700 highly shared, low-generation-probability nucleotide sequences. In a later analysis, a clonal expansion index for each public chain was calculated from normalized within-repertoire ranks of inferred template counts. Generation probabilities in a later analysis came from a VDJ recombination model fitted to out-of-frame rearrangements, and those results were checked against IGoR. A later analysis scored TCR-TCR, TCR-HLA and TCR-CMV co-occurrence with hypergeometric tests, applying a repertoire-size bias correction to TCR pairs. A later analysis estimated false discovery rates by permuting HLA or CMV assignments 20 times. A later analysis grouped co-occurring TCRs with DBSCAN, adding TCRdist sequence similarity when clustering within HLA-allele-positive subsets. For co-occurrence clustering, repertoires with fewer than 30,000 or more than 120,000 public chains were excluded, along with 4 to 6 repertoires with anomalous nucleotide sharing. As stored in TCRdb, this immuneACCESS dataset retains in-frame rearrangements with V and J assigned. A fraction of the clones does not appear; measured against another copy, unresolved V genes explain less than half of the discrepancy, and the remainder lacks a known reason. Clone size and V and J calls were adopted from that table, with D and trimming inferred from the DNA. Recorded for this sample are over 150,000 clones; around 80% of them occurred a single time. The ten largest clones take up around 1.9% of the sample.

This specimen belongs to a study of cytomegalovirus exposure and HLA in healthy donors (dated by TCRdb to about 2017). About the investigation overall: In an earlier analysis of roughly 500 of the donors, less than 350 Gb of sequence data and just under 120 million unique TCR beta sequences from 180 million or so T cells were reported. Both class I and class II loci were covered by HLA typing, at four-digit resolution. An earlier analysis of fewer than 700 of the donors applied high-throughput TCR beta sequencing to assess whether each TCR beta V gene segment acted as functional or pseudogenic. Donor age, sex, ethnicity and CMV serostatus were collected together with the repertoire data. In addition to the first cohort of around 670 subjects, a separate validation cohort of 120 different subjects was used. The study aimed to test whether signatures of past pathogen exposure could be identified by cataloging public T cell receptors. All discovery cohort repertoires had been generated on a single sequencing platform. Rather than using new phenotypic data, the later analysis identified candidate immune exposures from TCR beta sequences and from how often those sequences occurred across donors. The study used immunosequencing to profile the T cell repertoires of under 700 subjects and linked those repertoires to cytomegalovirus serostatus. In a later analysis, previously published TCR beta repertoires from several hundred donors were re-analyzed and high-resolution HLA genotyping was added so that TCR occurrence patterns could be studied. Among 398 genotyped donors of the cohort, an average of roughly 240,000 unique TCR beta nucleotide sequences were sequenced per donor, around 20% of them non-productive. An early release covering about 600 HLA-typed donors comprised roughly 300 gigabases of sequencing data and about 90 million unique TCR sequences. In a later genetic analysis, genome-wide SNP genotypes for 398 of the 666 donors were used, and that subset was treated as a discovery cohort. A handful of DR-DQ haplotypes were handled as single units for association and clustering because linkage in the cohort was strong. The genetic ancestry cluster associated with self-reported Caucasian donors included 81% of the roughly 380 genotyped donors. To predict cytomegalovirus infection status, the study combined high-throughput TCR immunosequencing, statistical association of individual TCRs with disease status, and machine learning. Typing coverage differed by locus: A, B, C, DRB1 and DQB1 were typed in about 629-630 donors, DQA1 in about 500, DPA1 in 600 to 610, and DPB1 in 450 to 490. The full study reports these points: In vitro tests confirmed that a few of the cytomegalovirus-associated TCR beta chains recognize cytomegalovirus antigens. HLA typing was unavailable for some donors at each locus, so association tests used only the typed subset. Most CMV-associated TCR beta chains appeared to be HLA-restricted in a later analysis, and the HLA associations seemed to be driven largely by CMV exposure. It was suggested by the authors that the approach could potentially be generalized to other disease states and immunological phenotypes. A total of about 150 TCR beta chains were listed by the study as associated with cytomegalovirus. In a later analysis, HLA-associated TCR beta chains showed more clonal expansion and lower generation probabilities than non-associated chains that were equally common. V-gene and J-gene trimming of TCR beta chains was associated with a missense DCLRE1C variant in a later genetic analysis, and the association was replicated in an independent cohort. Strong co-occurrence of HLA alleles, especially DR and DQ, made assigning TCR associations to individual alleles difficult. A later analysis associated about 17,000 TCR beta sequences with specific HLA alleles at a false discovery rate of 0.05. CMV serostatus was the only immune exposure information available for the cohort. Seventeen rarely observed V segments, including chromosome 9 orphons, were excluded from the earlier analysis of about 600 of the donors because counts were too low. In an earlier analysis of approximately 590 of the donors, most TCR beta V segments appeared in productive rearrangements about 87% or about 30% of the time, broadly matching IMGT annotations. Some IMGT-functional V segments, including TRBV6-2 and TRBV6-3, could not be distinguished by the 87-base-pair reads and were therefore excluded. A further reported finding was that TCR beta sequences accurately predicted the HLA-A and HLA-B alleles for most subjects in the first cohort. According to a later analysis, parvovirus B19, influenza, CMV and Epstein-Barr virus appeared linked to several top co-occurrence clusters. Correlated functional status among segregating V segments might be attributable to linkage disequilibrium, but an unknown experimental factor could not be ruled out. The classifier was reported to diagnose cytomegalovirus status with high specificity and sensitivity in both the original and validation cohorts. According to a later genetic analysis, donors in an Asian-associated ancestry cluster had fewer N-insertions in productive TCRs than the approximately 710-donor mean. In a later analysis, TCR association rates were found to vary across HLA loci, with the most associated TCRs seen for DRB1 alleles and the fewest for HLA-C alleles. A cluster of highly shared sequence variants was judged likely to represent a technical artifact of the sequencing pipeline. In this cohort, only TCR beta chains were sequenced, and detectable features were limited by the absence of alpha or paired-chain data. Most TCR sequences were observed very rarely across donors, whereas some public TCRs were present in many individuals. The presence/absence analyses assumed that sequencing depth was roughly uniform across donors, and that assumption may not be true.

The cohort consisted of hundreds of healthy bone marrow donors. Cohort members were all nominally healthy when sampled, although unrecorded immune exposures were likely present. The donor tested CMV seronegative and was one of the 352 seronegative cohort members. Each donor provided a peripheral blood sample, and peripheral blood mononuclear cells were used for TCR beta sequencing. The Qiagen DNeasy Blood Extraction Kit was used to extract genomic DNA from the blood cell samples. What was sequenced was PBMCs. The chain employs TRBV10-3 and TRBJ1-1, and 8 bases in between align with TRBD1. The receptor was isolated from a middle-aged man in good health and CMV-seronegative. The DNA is TGTGCCATCGCCCAGGGGGCTCGTACTGAAGCTTTCTTT. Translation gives CAIAQGARTEAFF.